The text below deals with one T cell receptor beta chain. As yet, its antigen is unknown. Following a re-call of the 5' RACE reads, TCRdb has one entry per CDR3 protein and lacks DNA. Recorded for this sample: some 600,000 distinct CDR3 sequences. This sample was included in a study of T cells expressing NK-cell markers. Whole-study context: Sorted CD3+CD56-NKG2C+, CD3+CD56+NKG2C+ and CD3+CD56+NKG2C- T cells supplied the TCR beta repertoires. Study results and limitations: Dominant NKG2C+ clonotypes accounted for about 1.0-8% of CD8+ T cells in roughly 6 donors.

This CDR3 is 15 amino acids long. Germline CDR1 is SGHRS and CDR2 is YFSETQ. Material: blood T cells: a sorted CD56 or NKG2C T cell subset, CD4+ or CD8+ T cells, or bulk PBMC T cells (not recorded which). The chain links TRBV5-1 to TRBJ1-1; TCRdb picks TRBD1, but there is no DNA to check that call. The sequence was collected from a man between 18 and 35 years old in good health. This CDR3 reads CASSQEQGFGTEAFF.